These 29 T cell receptor beta chains share one sample of origin, sequenced in a study of cytomegalovirus exposure and HLA in healthy donors. In the PCR, 60 Vbeta and 13 Jbeta primers were used. This table comes from immunoSEQ multiplex PCR, and its TCRdb copy is limited to in-frame clones, with some not included. The sample yields around 100,000 clones, of which the top ten take up around 3.5%. The specimen sequenced was PBMCs. The receptors here all came from a man in his forties in good health and CMV-seronegative.

The chain joins TRBV2 to TRBJ2-7, with a tentative D call TRBD2 (7 bases). The CDR3 has 16 amino acids. V lost 6 bases, J lost 0 bases, and 18 bases lay in between. The V gene's germline CDR1 is SNHLY and CDR2 FYNNEI. The CDR3 region has the DNA TGTGCCAGCAGAGGGGGGGACTTTGCCTCCTCCTACGAGCAGTACTTC. Amino acids: CASRGGDFASSYEQYF.

The rearrangement joins TRBV5-6 to TRBJ2-3, with D perhaps matching TRBD2 (6 bases). V lost 5 bases to trimming and J lost 4 bases, with 14 bases between them. Germline CDR1 SGHDT, CDR2 YYEEEE. The CDR3 runs 14 residues. CDR3 nucleotides: TGTGCCAGCAGTTCATCCGGGGGAGCAGATACGCAGTATTTT. Residues: CASSSSGGADTQYF.

V gene TRBV27 combines with J gene TRBJ2-5; D unclear. Trimming took off 7 bases at V and 5 bases at J, with 20 bases between the two ends. Germline CDR1 is MNHEY and CDR2 is SMNVEV (reference sequence). This CDR3 has 15 residues. The CDR3 spells CASTRQGQDWETQYF. CDR3 bases: TGTGCCAGCACTCGACAAGGCCAAGATTGGGAGACCCAGTACTTC.

In DNA form, the CDR3 reads TGTGCCAGCAGTCGTGAGCGGACCATCACAGATACGCAGTATTTT. Its protein is CASSRERTITDTQYF. The rearrangement joins TRBV6-5 to TRBJ2-3; D perhaps matches TRBD2 (5 bases). This CDR3 is 15 amino acids long. Germline values: CDR1 MNHEY, CDR2 SVGAGI. Trimming left V 5 bases short and J 2 bases short, with 14 bases between.

The genes are TRBV5-6 and TRBJ1-1; 7 bases agree with TRBD1. The V and J ends lost 0 bases and 8 bases, in that order; junction bases with no gene match: 1. This CDR3 region has 12 residues. The germline CDR1 and CDR2 sequences are SGHDT and YYEEEE. CDR3 DNA: TGTGCCAGCAGCTTGGCAGGGGGGGAAGCTTTCTTT. Translating gives CASSLAGGEAFF. The complete variable domain, with remaining parts taken from reference TRBV5-6 and TRBJ1-1, reads DAGVTQSPTHLIKTRGQQVTLRCSPKSGHDTVSWYQQALGQGPQFIFQYYEEEERQRGNFPDRFSGHQFPNYSSELNVNALLLGDSALYLCASSLAGGEAFFGQGTRLTVV.

V is TRBV5-1 and J is TRBJ2-7; 7 nucleotides match TRBD1. The CDR3 is 14 amino acids. V shed 4 bases, J shed 0 bases, and the junction held 4 bases outside the gene matches. Germline V gene sequence: CDR1 SGHRS, CDR2 YFSETQ. The chain's CDR3 is CASSGTVSSYEQYF. The CDR3 DNA follows: TGCGCCAGCAGCGGGACAGTCAGCTCCTACGAGCAGTACTTC.

The chain has TRBV27 and TRBJ2-7; TRBD1 agrees at 7 bases. Germline values: CDR1 MNHEY, CDR2 SMNVEV (reference sequence). V gave up 7 bases and J gave up 4 bases; unmatched junction bases: 13. The CDR3 covers 15 residues. The CDR3 nucleotides read TGTGCCAGCACCTCGGCGACAGGGAGACGGTACGAGCAGTACTTC. This codes for CASTSATGRRYEQYF.

The gene calls are TRBV6-5 and TRBJ1-1; no clear D. V gave up 4 bases and J gave up 2 bases, with 8 bases separating them. The germline CDR1 and CDR2 sequences are MNHEY and SVGAGI. The CDR3 contains 13 residues. CDR3 coding DNA: TGTGCCAGCAGTTTCCAGGTAAACACTGAAGCTTTCTTT. It codes for CASSFQVNTEAFF.

The V call is TRBV28, the J call TRBJ1-5, with 10 bases that match TRBD1. V trimming: 4 bases; J trimming: 6 bases; junction bases outside the gene matches: 6. Germline assignment: CDR1 MDHEN and CDR2 SYDVKM. CDR3 length: 15 amino acids. The CDR3 coding sequence is TGTGCCAGCAGTTCAGAAGGGACAGGGGTTCAGCCCCAGCATTTT. This codes for CASSSEGTGVQPQHF.

V and J are TRBV6-4 and TRBJ2-1; 8 bases fit TRBD2. The junction had 12 bases not matched to a gene; V was cut back by 9 bases and J by 5 bases. The CDR3 runs 15 residues. Germline lookup yields CDR1 MRHNA and CDR2 SNTAGT. The CDR3 loop reads CASSHSGTSNNEQFF. CDR3 DNA: TGTGCCAGTAGCCACTCCGGGACTAGTAACAATGAGCAGTTCTTC.

The chain has TRBV19 and TRBJ1-1; 10 positions match TRBD1. The CDR3 is 14 amino acids. Germline CDR1 reads LNHDA; CDR2 reads SQIVND (reference sequence). Trimming cost V 9 bases and J 4 bases; bases outside gene matches: 8. CDR3 coding DNA: TGTGCCAGCCGGGACAGGGGACAAATCACTGAAGCTTTCTTT. Protein: CASRDRGQITEAFF.

The chain carries TRBV28 and TRBJ2-6; D remains unclear. This CDR3 has 18 amino acids. V was trimmed by 5 bases and J by 0 bases, leaving 17 bases between them. Germline assignment: CDR1 MDHEN and CDR2 SYDVKM. The CDR3 spells CASSLVARRSSGANVLTF. For the CDR3, the DNA is TGTGCCAGCAGTCTCGTCGCTCGACGGAGCTCTGGGGCCAACGTCCTGACTTTC.

The chain is built from TRBV28 and TRBJ1-4, with D maybe TRBD1 (6 bases). Germline CDR1 and CDR2: MDHEN and SYDVKM. The CDR3 spans 15 residues. The V end lost 5 bases, the J end lost 0 bases, and 10 bases lay between the germline ends. The CDR3 reads CASSPRTATNEKLFF. The CDR3 DNA follows: TGTGCCAGCAGTCCCCGGACAGCAACTAATGAAAAACTGTTTTTT. The variable domain in full, with the rest retrieved from reference TRBV28 and TRBJ1-4, is DVKVTQSSRYLVKRTGEKVFLECVQDMDHENMFWYRQDPGLGLRLIYFSYDVKMKEKGDIPEGYSVSREKKERFSLILESASTNQTSMYLCASSPRTATNEKLFFGSGTQLSVL.

This chain links TRBV19 with TRBJ1-1, with 8 bases lining up with TRBD1. The CDR3 has 13 amino acids. Germline V gives CDR1 LNHDA, CDR2 SQIVND (reference sequence). The trim removed 2 bases at V and 5 bases at J, leaving 1 base unmatched. The CDR3 reads CASSINRGTEAFF. Here the CDR3 DNA reads TGTGCCAGTAGTATAAACAGGGGGACTGAAGCTTTCTTT.

A remark on this clone: The sample has other DNA sequences that encode this CDR3 too. The rearrangement uses TRBV29-1 and TRBJ1-1; D possibly corresponds to TRBD1 (6 bases). The length of the CDR3 is 15 residues. Trimming removed 3 bases from V and 4 bases from J, with 18 bases in between. Germline CDR1 and CDR2: SQVTM and ANQGSEA. The CDR3 coding sequence is TGCAGCGTTGAGGACCGGACAGTGAGGGGCACTGAAGCTTTCTTT. Translating gives CSVEDRTVRGTEAFF.

Concerning this clone: This CDR3 is also generated by other DNA sequences in the sample. This chain links TRBV11-2 with TRBJ2-3, with a possible D match to TRBD2 (6 bases). Between the trimmed V and J ends, which lost 5 bases and 0 bases, there was a span of 15 bases. The CDR3 runs 16 residues. Germline V lookup: CDR1 SGHAT, CDR2 FQNNGV. CDR3 nucleotides: TGTGCCAGCAGCCAGCTAGCGACTACTAGCACAGATACGCAGTATTTT. Residues: CASSQLATTSTDTQYF.

This rearrangement joins TRBV2 to TRBJ2-3; 14 bases map to TRBD2. The V and J ends lost 4 bases and 5 bases, in that order; junction bases with no gene match: 2. CDR1 SNHLY and CDR2 FYNNEI come from the germline V gene. The CDR3 spans 15 residues. The CDR3 sequence: CASSGLAGGRDTQYF. DNA for the CDR3: TGTGCCAGCAGTGGACTAGCGGGAGGGAGAGATACGCAGTATTTT.

DNA for the CDR3: TGTGCCAGCAGCCTCCAAGGGACTAGCGTCCTCGAGCAGTACTTC. Translation gives CASSLQGTSVLEQYF. The rearrangement uses TRBV7-2 and TRBJ2-7; 10 bases fit TRBD2. CDR3 length: 15 residues. After removal of 5 bases from V and 6 bases from J, the junction contained 10 bases not matched to a gene. CDR1 and CDR2 (germline): SGHTA, FQGNSA.

The V call is TRBV7-6, the J call TRBJ2-1, with TRBD2 matching 7 bases. Trimming at V came to 2 bases and at J to 0 bases, leaving 1 base not matched to a gene. The V gene's germline CDR1 is SGHVS and CDR2 FNYEAQ. This CDR3 contains 15 residues. CDR3 sequence (DNA): TGTGCCAGCAGCTTACGCGGGAGCTCCTACAATGAGCAGTTCTTC. This sequence encodes CASSLRGSSYNEQFF. Variable domain in full (rest from reference TRBV7-6 and TRBJ2-1): GAGVSQSPRYKVTKRGQDVALRCDPISGHVSLYWYRQALGQGPEFLTYFNYEAQQDKSGLPNDRFSAERPEGSISTLTIQRTEQRDSAMYRCASSLRGSSYNEQFFGPGTRLTVL.

The CDR3 reads CASSFQRGGQETQYF. In DNA form, the CDR3 reads TGTGCCAGCAGCTTTCAGCGGGGGGGCCAAGAGACCCAGTACTTC. This chain joins TRBV7-2 and TRBJ2-5, with 10 nucleotides matching TRBD2. Germline-derived CDR1 and CDR2 are SGHTA and FQGNSA. V trimming: 3 bases; J trimming: 1 base; junction bases outside the gene matches: 2. CDR3 size: 15 residues.

The rearrangement links TRBV5-4 to TRBJ2-1, with TRBD2 identical over 11 bases. With V trimmed by 0 bases and J by 8 bases, 7 bases remained unmatched. This CDR3 is 16 amino acids long. Germline-derived CDR1 and CDR2 are SGHNT and YYREEE (reference sequence). Here the CDR3 reads CASSLGLAGGFDEQFF. The CDR3 DNA sequence: TGTGCCAGCAGCTTGGGTCTAGCGGGAGGATTTGATGAGCAGTTCTTC.

The genes are TRBV9 and TRBJ1-2; D unresolved. The CDR3 extends over 14 amino acids. Trimming took off 0 bases at V and 8 bases at J, with 14 bases between the two ends. Germline CDR1 is SGDLS and CDR2 is YYNGEE. CDR3 in DNA: TGTGCCAGCAGCGTAGCTGGAGCCCCTAGGGGCTACACCTTC. It is translated as CASSVAGAPRGYTF.

The chain has TRBV6-1 and TRBJ2-7, with 7 bases that match TRBD2. Germline V lookup: CDR1 MNHNS, CDR2 SASEGT. The V segment lost 2 bases and the J segment 2 bases; nucleotides outside the gene matches: 3. The CDR3 contains 14 residues. The CDR3 bases are TGTGCCAGCAGTGAATGGGGGGGACCCTACGAGCAGTACTTC. This translates into CASSEWGGPYEQYF.

This chain joins TRBV28 and TRBJ1-2, with TRBD1 matching 8 bases. This CDR3 spans 15 amino acids. J lost 7 bases, V lost 7 bases, and 14 bases had no gene match. From germline, CDR1 is MDHEN and CDR2 SYDVKM. CDR3 in amino acids: CASTKPRGQLGGYTF. The CDR3 DNA is TGTGCCAGCACCAAACCCAGGGGGCAGCTCGGTGGCTACACCTTC.

The gene calls are TRBV29-1 and TRBJ2-1; D may be TRBD2 (5 bases). The CDR3 length is 10 residues. Germline CDR1 reads SQVTM; CDR2 reads ANQGSEA. Trimming took 4 bases from V and 7 from J, leaving 5 bases between them. The DNA of the CDR3 is TGCAGCGTTGGAGGGAATGAGCAGTTCTTC. Protein: CSVGGNEQFF.

This rearrangement joins TRBV10-3 to TRBJ1-5; 7 nucleotides match TRBD1. V lost 0 bases to trimming and J lost 0 bases; unmatched junction nucleotides: 5. CDR1 and CDR2 from the germline V gene are ENHRY and SYGVKD. This CDR3 is built from 17 residues. CDR3 nucleotide sequence: TGTGCCATCAGTGAGTCCCCCGGGACAGATAGCAATCAGCCCCAGCATTTT. Encoded protein: CAISESPGTDSNQPQHF.

The chain joins TRBV19 to TRBJ2-7; weak D call: TRBD1 (6 bases). Trimming pared 6 bases from V and 3 bases from J, leaving 21 bases between. The CDR3 runs to 16 residues. Germline CDR1 LNHDA, CDR2 SQIVND (reference sequence). CDR3 DNA: TGTGCCAGTAGGCTTGGAGGAACAGGGAGTGGCTACGAGCAGTACTTC. Its translation: CASRLGGTGSGYEQYF. The variable domain in full, with the rest retrieved from reference TRBV19 and TRBJ2-7, is DGGITQSPKYLFRKEGQNVTLSCEQNLNHDAMYWYRQDPGQGLRLIYYSQIVNDFQKGDIAEGYSVSREKKESFPLTVTSAQKNPTAFYLCASRLGGTGSGYEQYFGPGTRLTVT.

CDR3 amino acids: CASSQDGVNEQFF. The CDR3, as DNA: TGCGCCAGCAGCCAAGATGGAGTCAATGAGCAGTTCTTC. This chain connects TRBV4-3 to TRBJ2-1, with D uncertain. V lost 0 bases and J 6 bases, leaving 6 bases between the germline ends. The CDR3 runs to 13 residues. Germline CDR1 and CDR2: LGHNA and YSLEER.

This chain links TRBV29-1 with TRBJ2-3; 13 bases are a match to TRBD2. V was pared by 7 bases and J by 2 bases, with 12 bases of the junction left unmatched. CDR1 and CDR2 from the germline V gene are SQVTM and ANQGSEA. This CDR3 contains 17 residues. In DNA, the CDR3 is TGCAGCGCCGGACTAGCGGGAGACCCGGCCCTCACAGATACGCAGTATTTT. Residues: CSAGLAGDPALTDTQYF.